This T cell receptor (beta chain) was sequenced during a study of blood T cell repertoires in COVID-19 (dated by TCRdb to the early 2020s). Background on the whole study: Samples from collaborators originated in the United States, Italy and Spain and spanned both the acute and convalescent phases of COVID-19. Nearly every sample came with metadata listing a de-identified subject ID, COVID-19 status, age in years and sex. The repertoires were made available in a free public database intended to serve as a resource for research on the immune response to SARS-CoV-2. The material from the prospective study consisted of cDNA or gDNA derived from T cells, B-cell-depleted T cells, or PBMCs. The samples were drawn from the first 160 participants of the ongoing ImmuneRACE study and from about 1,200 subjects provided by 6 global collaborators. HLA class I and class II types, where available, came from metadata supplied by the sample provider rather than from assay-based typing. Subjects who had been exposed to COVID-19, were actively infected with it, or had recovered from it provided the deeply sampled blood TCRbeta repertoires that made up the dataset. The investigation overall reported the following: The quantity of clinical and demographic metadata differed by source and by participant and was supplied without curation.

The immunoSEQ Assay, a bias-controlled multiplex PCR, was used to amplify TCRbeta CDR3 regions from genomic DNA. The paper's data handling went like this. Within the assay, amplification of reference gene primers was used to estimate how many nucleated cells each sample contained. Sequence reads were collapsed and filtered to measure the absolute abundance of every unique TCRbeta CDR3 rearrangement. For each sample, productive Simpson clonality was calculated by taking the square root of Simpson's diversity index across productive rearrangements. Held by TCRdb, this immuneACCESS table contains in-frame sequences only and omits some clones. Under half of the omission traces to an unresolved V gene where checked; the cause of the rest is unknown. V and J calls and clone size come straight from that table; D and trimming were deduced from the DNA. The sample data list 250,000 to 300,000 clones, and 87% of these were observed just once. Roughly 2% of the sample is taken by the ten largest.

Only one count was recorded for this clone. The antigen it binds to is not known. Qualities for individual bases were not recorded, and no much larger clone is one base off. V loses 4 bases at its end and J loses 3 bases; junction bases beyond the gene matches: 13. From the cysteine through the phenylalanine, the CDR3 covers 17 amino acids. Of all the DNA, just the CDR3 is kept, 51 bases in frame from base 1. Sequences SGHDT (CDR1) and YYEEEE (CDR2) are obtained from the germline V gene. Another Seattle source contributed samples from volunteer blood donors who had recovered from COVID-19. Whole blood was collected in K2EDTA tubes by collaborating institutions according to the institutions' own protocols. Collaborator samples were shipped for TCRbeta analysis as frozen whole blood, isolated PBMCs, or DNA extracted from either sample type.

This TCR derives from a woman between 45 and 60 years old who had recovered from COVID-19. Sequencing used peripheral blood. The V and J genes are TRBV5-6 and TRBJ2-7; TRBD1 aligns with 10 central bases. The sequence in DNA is TGTGCCAGCAGCACTGTTCGGACAGGGGGTTCATTCTACGAGCAGTACTTC. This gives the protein CASSTVRTGGSFYEQYF.